This entry describes one T cell receptor (beta chain). What it binds is not known. These data are taken from a study of T cells in localized non-small cell lung cancer. Study-level findings and limits: The highest T cell clonality was in uninvolved adjacent lung, above tumor.

Only in-frame clones appear in the TCRdb table, and some are missing; sequencing was by immunoSEQ multiplex PCR. The table has under 5,500 clones, 25% to 35% seen once. J gave up 7 bases and V 3 bases, and 8 bases lay outside the gene matches. The CDR3 has 16 residues. Germline CDR1 is LNHDA and CDR2 is SQIVND (reference sequence). This clonotype originated in a female donor aged 60 or older with stage I lung adenocarcinoma. This specimen was lung tumor tissue, taken before any cancer treatment. The genes are TRBV19 and TRBJ1-5; 11 bases map to TRBD1. The CDR3 protein is CASSMGTGGGLQPQHF. Written as DNA, the CDR3 is TGTGCCAGTAGTATGGGGACAGGGGGGGGCCTGCAGCCCCAGCATTTT.